This TCR beta chain comes out of a study of breast tumors, draining lymph nodes, adjacent tissues. TCRdb reprocessed the multiplex PCR reads via MiXCR and lists one record per CDR3 protein. The sample holds about 13,000 distinct CDR3 sequences; 62% are singletons and the top ten take 45% to 55%. A word on this clonotype: The antigen is not known.

The study, taken as a whole, reports: Tumor and nontumor repertoires were significantly more similar in luminal-like than in basal-like breast cancer. The data were judged consistent with most tumor T cells coming from lymph node and expanding in tumor.

Looked up from germline, CDR1 is SQVTM and CDR2 is ANQGSEA. Trimming removed 4 bases from V and 9 bases from J, with 13 bases in between. CDR3 length equals 13 residues. The clonotype originates from a female donor with breast cancer. Some clones in this sample may be carry-over from other donors' samples. The chain uses TRBV29-1 and TRBJ1-6; tentative D call: TRBD1 (5 bases). The source material was tumor-adjacent breast tissue. CDR3 DNA: TGCAGCGTTGTTACAGGACCGGGTTCACCCCTCCACTTT. Translated, it gives CSVVTGPGSPLHF.